This TCR beta chain was recovered during a study of technical replicates of blood from several donors. There are 12 residues in the CDR3. The germline gives CDR1 SQVTM, CDR2 ANQGSEA. TCRdb keeps only in-frame clones here, not all; method: immunoSEQ multiplex PCR. The data hold tens of thousands of clones, with around nine tenths observed a single time. This clonotype originated in a human donor in good health. The material sequenced was T cells isolated from PBMCs. The chain uses TRBV29-1 and TRBJ2-3; D is possibly TRBD2 (6 bases). The DNA for the CDR3 is TGCAGTCACGGGACTCACACAGATACGCAGTATTTT. Translated, it gives CSHGTHTDTQYF.